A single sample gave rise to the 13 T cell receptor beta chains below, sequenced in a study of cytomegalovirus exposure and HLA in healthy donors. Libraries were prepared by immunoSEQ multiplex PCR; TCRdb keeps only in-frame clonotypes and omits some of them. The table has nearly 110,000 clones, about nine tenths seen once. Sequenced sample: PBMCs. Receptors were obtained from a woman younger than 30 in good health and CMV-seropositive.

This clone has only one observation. This chain's CDR3 is CASNPGRIGEQFF. CDR3 coding DNA: TGTGCCAGTAACCCAGGGCGTATAGGTGAGCAGTTCTTC. This chain uses TRBV19 with TRBJ2-1; weak D call: TRBD1 (5 bases). This CDR3 comprises 13 residues. Looked up from germline, CDR1 is LNHDA and CDR2 is SQIVND (reference sequence). Trimming removed 7 bases at V and 9 bases at J, with 16 bases between.

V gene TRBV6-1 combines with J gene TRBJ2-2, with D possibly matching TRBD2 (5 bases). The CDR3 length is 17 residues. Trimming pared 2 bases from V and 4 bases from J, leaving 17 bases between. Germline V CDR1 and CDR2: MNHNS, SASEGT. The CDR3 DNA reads TGTGCCAGCAGTGAAAACGTAAGCGGACCTTTCACCGGGGAGCTGTTTTTT. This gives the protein CASSENVSGPFTGELFF.

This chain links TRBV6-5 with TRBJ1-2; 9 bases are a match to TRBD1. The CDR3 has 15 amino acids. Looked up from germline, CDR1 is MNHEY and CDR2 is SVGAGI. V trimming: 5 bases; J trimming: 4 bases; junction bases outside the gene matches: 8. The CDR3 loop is CASSTPGQGSYGYTF. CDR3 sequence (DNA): TGTGCCAGCAGTACCCCGGGACAGGGTTCCTATGGCTACACCTTC.

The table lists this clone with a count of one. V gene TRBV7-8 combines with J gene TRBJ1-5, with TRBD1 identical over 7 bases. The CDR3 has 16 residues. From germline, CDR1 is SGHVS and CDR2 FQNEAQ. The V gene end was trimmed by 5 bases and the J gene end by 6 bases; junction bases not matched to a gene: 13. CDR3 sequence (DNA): TGTGCCAGCAGCGGACGGGACAGCTCAACCACTCAGCCCCAGCATTTT. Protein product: CASSGRDSSTTQPQHF.

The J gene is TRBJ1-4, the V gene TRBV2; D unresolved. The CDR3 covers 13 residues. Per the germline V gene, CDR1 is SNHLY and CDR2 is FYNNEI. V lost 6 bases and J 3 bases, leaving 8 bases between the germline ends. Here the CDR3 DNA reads TGTGCCAGCAGCCGGGATCCTAATGAAAAACTGTTTTTT. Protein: CASSRDPNEKLFF.

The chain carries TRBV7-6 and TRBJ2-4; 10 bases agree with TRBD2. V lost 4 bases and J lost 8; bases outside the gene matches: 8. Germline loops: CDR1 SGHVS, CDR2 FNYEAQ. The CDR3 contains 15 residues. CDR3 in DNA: TGTGCCAGCAGCTCAACGGGACTAGCGAGGGACATTCAGTACTTC. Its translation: CASSSTGLARDIQYF.

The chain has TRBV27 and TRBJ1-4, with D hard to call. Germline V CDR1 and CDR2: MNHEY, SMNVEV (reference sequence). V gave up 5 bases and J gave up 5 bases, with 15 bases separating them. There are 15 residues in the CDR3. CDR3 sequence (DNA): TGTGCCAGCAGTCCGAACAGAGGGATCAATGAAAAACTGTTTTTT. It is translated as CASSPNRGINEKLFF.

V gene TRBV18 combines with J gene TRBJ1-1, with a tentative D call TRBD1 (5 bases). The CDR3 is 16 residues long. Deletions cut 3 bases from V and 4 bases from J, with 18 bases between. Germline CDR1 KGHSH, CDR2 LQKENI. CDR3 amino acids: CASSPMDRARGTEAFF. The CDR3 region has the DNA TGTGCCAGCTCACCTATGGATCGGGCTAGGGGCACTGAAGCTTTCTTT.

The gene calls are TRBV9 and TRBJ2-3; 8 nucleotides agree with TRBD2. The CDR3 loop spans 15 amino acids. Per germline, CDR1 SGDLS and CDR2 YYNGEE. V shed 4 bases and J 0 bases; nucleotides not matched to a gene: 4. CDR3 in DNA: TGTGCCAGCAGCCCGCGGGGGGTCAGCACAGATACGCAGTATTTT. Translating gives CASSPRGVSTDTQYF.

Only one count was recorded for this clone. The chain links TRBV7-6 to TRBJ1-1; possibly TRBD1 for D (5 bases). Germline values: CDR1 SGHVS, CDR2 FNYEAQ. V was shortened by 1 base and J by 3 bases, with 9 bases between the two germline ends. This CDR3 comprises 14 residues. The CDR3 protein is CASSLDLTDTEAFF. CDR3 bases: TGTGCCAGCAGCTTAGACTTGACAGACACTGAAGCTTTCTTT. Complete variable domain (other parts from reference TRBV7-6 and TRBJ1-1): GAGVSQSPRYKVTKRGQDVALRCDPISGHVSLYWYRQALGQGPEFLTYFNYEAQQDKSGLPNDRFSAERPEGSISTLTIQRTEQRDSAMYRCASSLDLTDTEAFFGQGTRLTVV.

This chain's CDR3 is CASSVQGSGANVLTF. DNA of the CDR3: TGTGCCAGCAGCGTTCAGGGCTCTGGGGCCAACGTCCTGACTTTC. The chain links TRBV9 to TRBJ2-6, with D possibly being TRBD1 (5 bases). V was trimmed by 2 bases and J by 0 bases, leaving 6 bases between them. The CDR3 has 15 residues. The germline V gene encodes CDR1 SGDLS and CDR2 YYNGEE.

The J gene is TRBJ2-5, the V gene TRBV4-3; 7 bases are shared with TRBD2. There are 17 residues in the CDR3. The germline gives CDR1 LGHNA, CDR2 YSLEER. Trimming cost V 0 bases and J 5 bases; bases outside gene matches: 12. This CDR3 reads CASSQDGMRGIGETQYF. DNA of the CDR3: TGCGCCAGCAGCCAAGATGGAATGCGGGGGATAGGGGAGACCCAGTACTTC.

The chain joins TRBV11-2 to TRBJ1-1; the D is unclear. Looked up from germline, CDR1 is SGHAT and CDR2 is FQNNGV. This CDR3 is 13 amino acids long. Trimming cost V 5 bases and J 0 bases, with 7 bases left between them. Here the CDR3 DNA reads TGTGCCAGCAGCCCCCAAATGAACACTGAAGCTTTCTTT. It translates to CASSPQMNTEAFF.